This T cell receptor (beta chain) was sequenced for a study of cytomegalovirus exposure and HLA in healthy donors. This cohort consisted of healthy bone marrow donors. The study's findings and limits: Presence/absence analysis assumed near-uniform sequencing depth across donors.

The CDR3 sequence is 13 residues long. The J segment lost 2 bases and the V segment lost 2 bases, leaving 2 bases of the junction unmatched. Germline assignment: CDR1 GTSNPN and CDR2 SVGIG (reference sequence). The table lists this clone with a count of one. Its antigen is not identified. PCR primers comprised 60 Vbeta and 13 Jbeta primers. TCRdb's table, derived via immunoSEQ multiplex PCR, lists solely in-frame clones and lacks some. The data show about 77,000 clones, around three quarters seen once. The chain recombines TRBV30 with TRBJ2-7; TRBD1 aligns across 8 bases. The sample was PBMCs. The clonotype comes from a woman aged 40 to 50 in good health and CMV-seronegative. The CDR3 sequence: CAWSSTGAYEQYF. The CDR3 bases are TGTGCCTGGAGTTCGACAGGGGCCTACGAGCAGTACTTC. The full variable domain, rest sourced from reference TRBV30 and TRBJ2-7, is SQTIHQWPATLVQPVGSPLSLECTVEGTSNPNLYWYRQAAGRGLQLLFYSVGIGQISSEVPQNLSASRPQDRQFILSSKKLLLSDSGFYLCAWSSTGAYEQYFGPGTRLTVT.